This is a list of T cell receptor beta chains from one sample in a study of T cells expressing NK-cell markers. TCRdb reprocessed the 5' RACE reads and keeps a single row for each CDR3 protein, giving no DNA. The sample table sets out roughly 300,000 distinct CDR3 sequences. Sample: blood T cells: a sorted CD56 or NKG2C T cell subset, CD4+ or CD8+ T cells, or bulk PBMC T cells (not recorded which). These receptor sequences come from a woman between 18 and 75 years old in good health. Each CDR3 is given with its conserved first and last residue.

TRBV12-3/TRBV12-4	TRBJ2-3	CASSSNRDSRDTQYF
TRBV7-9	TRBJ2-1	CASSLAGLTHEQFF
TRBV7-9	TRBJ2-3	CASSYTSGGPGDTQYF
TRBV12-3/TRBV12-4	TRBJ1-2	CASSLWMGQRFGYTF
TRBV6-1	TRBJ2-1	CASYSRDLAYNEQFF
TRBV20-1	TRBJ2-3	CSASLGDTQYF
TRBV20-1	TRBJ1-4	CSARSYGARTNEKLFF
TRBV7-9	TRBJ2-3	CASSFGDRNTDTQYF
TRBV4-2	TRBJ1-5	CASSLLEGQDQPQHF
TRBV29-1	TRBJ1-3	CSVADRLSGNTIYF
TRBV7-2	TRBJ1-6	CASSRTVYNSPLHF
TRBV9	TRBJ2-3	CASSPRDRGDTQYF
TRBV7-8	TRBJ2-5	CASSLFSPVAQYF
TRBV20-1	TRBJ2-1	CSARDLAGEPQFF
TRBV4-3	TRBJ2-1	CASSQVVWGDNEQFF
TRBV4-2	TRBJ2-2	CASSQVSTRRGPSNTGELFF
TRBV10-1	TRBJ2-1	CASSRVGNEQFF
TRBV5-8	TRBJ2-5	CASSLLRSGQETQYF
TRBV20-1	TRBJ2-5	CSAPTSGRGGETQYF
TRBV20-1	TRBJ2-7	CSARMAGSSYEQYF
TRBV4-3	TRBJ2-4	CASSQDPVAATLAKNIQYF
TRBV20-1	TRBJ2-7	CSARRSGRPYEQYF
TRBV29-1	TRBJ2-7	CSVVTPVGRALEQYF
TRBV10-3	TRBJ1-1	CAISQTGGTVAFF
TRBV4-2	TRBJ1-4	CASSQLQGKANEKLFF
TRBV6-2/TRBV6-3	TRBJ1-6	CASSYRAGGSSPLHF
TRBV27	TRBJ1-3	CASTRTGGPSSGNTIYF
TRBV7-8	TRBJ1-2	CASSLVSPGTNYGYTF
TRBV4-2	TRBJ1-1	CASSQAGSLNTEAFF
TRBV5-6	TRBJ2-1	CASSPLTSGGFSSYNEQFF
TRBV7-2	TRBJ2-7	CASSFRDPGTEQYF
TRBV6-5	TRBJ2-3	CASSYSGTSTDTQYF
TRBV12-3/TRBV12-4	TRBJ1-1	CATLIRWTEAFF
TRBV25-1	TRBJ2-5	CASSGEAGTSGRRETQYF
TRBV5-1	TRBJ2-1	CASSLRQGSYEQFF
TRBV28	TRBJ1-2	CASSGSKGNYGYTF
TRBV6-5	TRBJ2-1	CASSYSPWMGAGEQFF
TRBV10-1	TRBJ1-1	CASSESLGMEAFF
TRBV5-1	TRBJ1-2	CASSLTGQGGPPYGYTF
TRBV6-1	TRBJ1-5	CASSQTGLKQPQHF
TRBV7-3	TRBJ2-5	CASSPKDRGDETQYF
TRBV6-8	TRBJ1-6	CASSYPRGLQNSPLHF
TRBV20-1	TRBJ1-1	CSAQPGQAEAFF
TRBV3-1	TRBJ2-3	CASSQVTAGGDTDTQYF
TRBV6-1	TRBJ2-2	CASSISGRDWTGELFF
TRBV23-1	TRBJ1-6	CASSQDRGRAPLHF
TRBV12-3/TRBV12-4	TRBJ1-5	CASSFQGVNQPQHF
TRBV6-1	TRBJ2-5	CPSSANRETQYF
TRBV27	TRBJ1-6	CASRLGTVGNSPLHF
TRBV11-2	TRBJ2-1	CASSPRTSGPYNEQFF
TRBV20-1	TRBJ2-2	CSASGRTDTGELFF
TRBV7-6	TRBJ1-1	CASSKAGTGRTEAFF
TRBV11-2	TRBJ1-2	CASSSRTGRPNYGYTF
TRBV20-1	TRBJ2-2	CSVTQGAPGELFF
TRBV7-9	TRBJ2-3	CASRGYSRDSTDTQYF